The present TCR beta chain was sequenced within a study of T cells in Graves' hyperthyroidism and ophthalmopathy. General study results and limits: Among clonotypes expanded in thyroid above 0.001, most were also found in blood.

V gave up 3 bases and J gave up 1 base, with 8 bases separating them. The CDR3 covers 15 residues. From germline, CDR1 is KGHDR and CDR2 SFDVKD. This clonotype was seen many times. Its antigen is undetermined. Amplification of TCR beta CDR3 regions used RNA as the template. TCR CDR3 underwent first-round RT-PCR with the HTBI primer set. Each CDR3 protein gets one entry after TCRdb re-called the multiplex PCR reads with MiXCR. The sample records over 650,000 distinct CDR3 sequences, about 45% being singletons. The sample was peripheral blood or thyroid tissue (not recorded which). This TCR was recovered from an adult man with Graves' disease, either hyperthyroidism or ophthalmopathy (not recorded which). V is TRBV24-1 and J is TRBJ2-2, with D unclear. DNA of the CDR3: TGTGCCACCAGTGATGTCATCAGGAACACCGGGGAGCTGTTTTTT. This encodes CATSDVIRNTGELFF.